The source of this T cell receptor (beta chain) is a study of shared clonotypes between healthy human individuals. It was across several immunoSEQ plates that each subset's genomic DNA was evenly split. Each sorted subset replicate got 200 ng genomic DNA, 25,000 to 35,000 genomes. Generated by immunoSEQ multiplex PCR, the TCRdb table keeps only in-frame clones and is missing some. Of over 300,000 clones in the sample, around 90% were seen once. Healthy and HIV-negative, the adult donors had no recent acute infections or vaccinations. The donors, all of them Caucasian adults, lived in Nashville, Tennessee. Germline CDR1 reads SGHVS; CDR2 reads FNYEAQ. This CDR3 region has 14 residues. Trimming pared 5 bases from V and 4 bases from J, leaving 15 bases between.

The genes are TRBV7-6 and TRBJ2-7; D possibly matches TRBD1 or TRBD2 (5 bases each). This clonotype was sampled from a man between 18 and 29 years old in good health. The sample consisted of memory CD8+ T cells sorted from blood. This sample's subset: CD45RO+ cells pooled with CCR7-negative TemRA cells. The DNA for the CDR3 is TGTGCCAGCAGCCCAGAGGGGTCCTCGTACGAGCAGTACTTC. Protein: CASSPEGSSYEQYF.